This TCR beta chain was profiled in a study of OX40 agonist ivuxolimab in advanced cancers. Across the study: Eligibility admitted prior anti-PD-1, anti-PD-L1 or anti-CTLA-4 therapy; roughly 39% had some. General study results and limits: The expanded peripheral T cells' antigen specificity was not determined. Dose levels from 0.1 to 3.0 mg/kg saw CD4+ and CD8+ blood T cells expand clonally by week 6.

Method: immunoSEQ multiplex PCR; TCRdb's copy keeps in-frame clones and lacks some. The sample consists of tens of thousands of clones, roughly 84% of them appearing once. Concerning this clone itself: Its antigen remains unknown.

Germline CDR1 is GTSNPN and CDR2 is SVGIG (reference sequence). J was trimmed by 6 bases and V by 2 bases; bases with no gene match: 11. The CDR3 covers 16 residues. The rearrangement uses TRBV30 and TRBJ2-3, with TRBD2 identical over 10 bases. The clonotype originates from an adult with an advanced solid tumor such as melanoma, head and neck, liver or kidney cancer. The material was CD4+ or CD8+ T cells sorted from blood, obtained in a trial of the OX40 agonist ivuxolimab. Here the CDR3 reads CAWSPPGLALWDTQYF. CDR3 sequence (DNA): TGTGCCTGGAGTCCGCCGGGACTAGCGCTTTGGGATACGCAGTATTTT. Full variable domain (outside the CDR3, taken from reference TRBV30 and TRBJ2-3): SQTIHQWPATLVQPVGSPLSLECTVEGTSNPNLYWYRQAAGRGLQLLFYSVGIGQISSEVPQNLSASRPQDRQFILSSKKLLLSDSGFYLCAWSPPGLALWDTQYFGPGTRLTVL.